This T cell receptor beta chain was sequenced during a study of blood T cell repertoires in COVID-19. At the level of the study: Sites across the United States, Italy and Spain contributed samples from acute and convalescent COVID-19. PBMCs, B-cell-depleted T cells, or T cells provided the cDNA or gDNA that made up the material.

V lost 2 bases to trimming and J lost 5 bases, with 23 bases between them. Germline loops: CDR1 SGHRS, CDR2 YFSETQ. The CDR3 covers 17 residues. In the original analysis: Estimation of nucleated cell counts relied on the amplification of reference gene primers. Measured with immunoSEQ multiplex PCR; TCRdb has only the in-frame clones, and not every one. The V and J calls and clone size are taken from that table; D and trimming were inferred from the DNA. The table records around 130,000 clones, around four fifths of them present only once. The sample consisted of peripheral blood. The chain has TRBV5-1 and TRBJ2-7; tentative D call: TRBD2 (6 bases). The clonotype was recovered from a man between 60 and 70 years old with active or convalescent COVID-19. This CDR3 reads CASSLRARDSNGDEQYF. The CDR3 nucleotides read TGCGCCAGCAGCTTACGAGCTCGGGACTCAAATGGAGACGAGCAGTACTTC.